This T cell receptor (beta chain) is from a study of blood T cell repertoires in COVID-19. About the research overall: Sites in the United States, Italy and Spain provided acute and convalescent COVID-19 samples.

Libraries were prepared by immunoSEQ multiplex PCR; TCRdb keeps only in-frame clonotypes and omits some of them. This sample has about 120,000 clones, with approximately 90% found just once. CDR1 and CDR2 (germline): SGHNT, YENEEA. V lost 5 bases to trimming and J lost 0 bases; unmatched junction nucleotides: 4. This CDR3 has 15 residues. The clonotype originates from a man in his sixties or seventies with active or convalescent COVID-19. The rearrangement uses TRBV11-3 and TRBJ2-7; 10 bases map to TRBD2. The specimen sequenced was peripheral blood. The CDR3 nucleotides read TGTGCCAGCAGCCGGACTAGCGGAAACTCCTACGAGCAGTACTTC. This encodes CASSRTSGNSYEQYF.